This TCR beta chain comes out of a study of T-cell memory formation after mild COVID-19. The overall study: TCR clusters mostly belonged to single donors.

In this sample, this clonotype turned up many times. The antigen remains unidentified. Broader study findings: Contracting CD4+ clones sat mainly in CM and EM; CD8+ in EMRA. Day 15 to 85 contractors were CD4/CD8 balanced; later expanders leaned CD4+.

TCRdb re-called the 5' RACE reads with MiXCR, one entry per CDR3 protein. This table holds about 560,000 distinct CDR3 sequences, roughly 17% found once. The CDR3 length is 14 residues. Germline V lookup: CDR1 SGDLS, CDR2 YYNGEE. J was trimmed by 3 bases and V by 3 bases; bases with no gene match: 3. Sequencing was performed on PBMCs or a T cell subset sorted from them (not recorded which). The TCR sequence derives from an adult woman who had mild COVID-19 (a few samples of this study predate the infection). Cell type and time point are not known. The chain has TRBV9 and TRBJ2-7; 10 bases are shared with TRBD2. The DNA for the CDR3 is TGTGCCAGCAGCGCCGGGACTAGCGTCTACGAGCAGTACTTC. This translates into CASSAGTSVYEQYF.